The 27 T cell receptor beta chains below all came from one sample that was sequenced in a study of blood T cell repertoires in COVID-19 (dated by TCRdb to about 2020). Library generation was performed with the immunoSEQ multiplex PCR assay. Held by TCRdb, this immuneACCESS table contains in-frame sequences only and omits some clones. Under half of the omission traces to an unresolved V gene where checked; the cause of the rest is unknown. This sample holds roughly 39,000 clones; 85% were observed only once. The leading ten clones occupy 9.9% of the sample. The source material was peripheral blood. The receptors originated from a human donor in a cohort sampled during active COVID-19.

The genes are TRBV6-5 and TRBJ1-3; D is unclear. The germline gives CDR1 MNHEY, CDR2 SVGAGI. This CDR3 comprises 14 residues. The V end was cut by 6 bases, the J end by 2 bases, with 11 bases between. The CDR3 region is CASRITETGNTIYF. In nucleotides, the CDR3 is TGTGCCAGCAGGATAACAGAAACTGGAAACACCATATATTTT.

The CDR3 here is CASSAQGLAGETQYF. The CDR3 region has the DNA TGTGCCAGCAGCGCGCAAGGACTAGCGGGGGAGACCCAGTACTTC. This sequence joins TRBV13 and TRBJ2-5; 12 bases map to TRBD2. The germline V gene has CDR1 PRHDT and CDR2 FYEKMQ (reference sequence). The CDR3 runs 15 residues. V lost 5 bases to trimming and J lost 5 bases; unmatched junction nucleotides: 6.

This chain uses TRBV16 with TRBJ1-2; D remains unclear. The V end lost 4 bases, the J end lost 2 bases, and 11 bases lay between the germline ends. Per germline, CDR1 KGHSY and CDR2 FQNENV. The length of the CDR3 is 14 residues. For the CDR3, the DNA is TGTGCCAGCAGCCCCGCGAGAGTCAACTATGGCTACACCTTC. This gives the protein CASSPARVNYGYTF.

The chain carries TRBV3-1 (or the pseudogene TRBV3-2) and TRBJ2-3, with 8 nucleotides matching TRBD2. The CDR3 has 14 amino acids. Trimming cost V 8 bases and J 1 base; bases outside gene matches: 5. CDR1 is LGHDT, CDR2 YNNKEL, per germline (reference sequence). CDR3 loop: CASSLSGGTDTQYF. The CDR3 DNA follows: TGTGCCAGCTCACTTAGCGGGGGCACAGATACGCAGTATTTT.

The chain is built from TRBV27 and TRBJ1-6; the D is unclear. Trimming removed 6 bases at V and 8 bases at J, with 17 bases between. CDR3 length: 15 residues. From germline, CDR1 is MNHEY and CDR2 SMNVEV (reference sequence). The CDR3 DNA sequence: TGTGCCAGCAGCCCGGTGAGCCTCACTTATTCACCCCTCCACTTT. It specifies CASSPVSLTYSPLHF.

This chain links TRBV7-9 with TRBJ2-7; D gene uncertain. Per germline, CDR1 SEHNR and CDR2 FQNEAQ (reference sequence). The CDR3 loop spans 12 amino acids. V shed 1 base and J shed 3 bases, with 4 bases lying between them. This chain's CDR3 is CASSLVNYEQYF. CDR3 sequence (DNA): TGTGCCAGCAGCTTAGTTAACTACGAGCAGTACTTC.

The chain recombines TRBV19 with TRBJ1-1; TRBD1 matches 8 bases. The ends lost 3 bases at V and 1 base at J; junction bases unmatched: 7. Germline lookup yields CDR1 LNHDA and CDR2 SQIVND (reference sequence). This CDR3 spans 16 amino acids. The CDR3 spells CASSILRGQGNTEAFF. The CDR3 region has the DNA TGTGCCAGTAGTATCCTCCGCGGACAGGGGAACACTGAAGCTTTCTTT.

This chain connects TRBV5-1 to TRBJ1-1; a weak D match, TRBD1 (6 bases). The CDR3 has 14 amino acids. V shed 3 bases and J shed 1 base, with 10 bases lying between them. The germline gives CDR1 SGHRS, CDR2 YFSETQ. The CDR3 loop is CASSSQGRNTEAFF. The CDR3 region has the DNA TGCGCCAGCAGCTCGCAGGGGAGGAACACTGAAGCTTTCTTT.

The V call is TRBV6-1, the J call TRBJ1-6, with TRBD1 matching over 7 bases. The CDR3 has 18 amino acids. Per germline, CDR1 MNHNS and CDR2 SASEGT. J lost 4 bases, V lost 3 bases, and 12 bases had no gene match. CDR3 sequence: CASSERHGTVLYNSPLHF. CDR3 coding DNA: TGTGCCAGCAGTGAGCGCCACGGGACAGTCCTATATAATTCACCCCTCCACTTT.

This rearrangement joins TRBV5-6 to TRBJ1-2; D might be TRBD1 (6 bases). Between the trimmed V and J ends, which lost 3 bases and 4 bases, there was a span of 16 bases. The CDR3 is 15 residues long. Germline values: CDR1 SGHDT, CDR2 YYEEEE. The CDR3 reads CASSSGITGFYGYTF. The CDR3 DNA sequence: TGTGCCAGCAGCTCGGGGATAACAGGGTTCTATGGCTACACCTTC.

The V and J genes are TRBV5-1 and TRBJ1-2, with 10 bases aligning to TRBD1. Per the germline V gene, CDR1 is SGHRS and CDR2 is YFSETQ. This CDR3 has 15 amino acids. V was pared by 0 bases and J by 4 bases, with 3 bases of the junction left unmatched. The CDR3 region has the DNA TGCGCCAGCAGCTTGGAAGGGACAGGGGCCTATGGCTACACCTTC. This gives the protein CASSLEGTGAYGYTF.

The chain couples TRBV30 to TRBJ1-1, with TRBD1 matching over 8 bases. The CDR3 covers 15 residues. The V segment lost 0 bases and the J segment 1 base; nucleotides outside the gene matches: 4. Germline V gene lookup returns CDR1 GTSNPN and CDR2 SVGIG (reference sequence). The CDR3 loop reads CAWSVTGQGNTEAFF. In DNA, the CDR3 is TGTGCCTGGAGTGTAACCGGACAGGGGAACACTGAAGCTTTCTTT.

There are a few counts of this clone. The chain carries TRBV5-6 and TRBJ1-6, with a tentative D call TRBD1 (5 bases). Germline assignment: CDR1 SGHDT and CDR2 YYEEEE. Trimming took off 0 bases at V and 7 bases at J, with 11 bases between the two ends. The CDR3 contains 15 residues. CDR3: CASSLVTGGNSPLHF. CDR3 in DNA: TGTGCCAGCAGCTTGGTAACAGGTGGGAATTCACCCCTCCACTTT.

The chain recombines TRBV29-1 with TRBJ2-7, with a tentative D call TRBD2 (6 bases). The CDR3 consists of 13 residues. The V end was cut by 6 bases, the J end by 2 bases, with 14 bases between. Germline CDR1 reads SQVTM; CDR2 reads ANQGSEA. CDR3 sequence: CSVGGAGTYEQYF. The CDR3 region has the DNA TGCAGCGTGGGCGGGGCGGGGACCTACGAGCAGTACTTC.

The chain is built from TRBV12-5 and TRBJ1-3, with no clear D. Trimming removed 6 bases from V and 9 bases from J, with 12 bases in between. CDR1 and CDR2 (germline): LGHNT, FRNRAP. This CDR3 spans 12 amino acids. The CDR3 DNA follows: TGTGCTAGTGGCCCCGCCCGGGGCACCATATATTTT. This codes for CASGPARGTIYF.

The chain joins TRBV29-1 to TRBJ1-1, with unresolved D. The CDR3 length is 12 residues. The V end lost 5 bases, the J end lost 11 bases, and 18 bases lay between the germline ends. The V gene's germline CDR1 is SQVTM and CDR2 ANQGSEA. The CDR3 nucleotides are TGCAGCGTTACGACGGGAGGTGGCGGGGCTTTCTTT. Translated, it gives CSVTTGGGGAFF.

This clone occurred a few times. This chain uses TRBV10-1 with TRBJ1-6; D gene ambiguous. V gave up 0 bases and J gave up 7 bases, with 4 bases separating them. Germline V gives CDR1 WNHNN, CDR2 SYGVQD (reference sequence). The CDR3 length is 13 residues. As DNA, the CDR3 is TGCGCCAGCAGTGAGTCCCTAAATTCACCCCTCCACTTT. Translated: CASSESLNSPLHF.

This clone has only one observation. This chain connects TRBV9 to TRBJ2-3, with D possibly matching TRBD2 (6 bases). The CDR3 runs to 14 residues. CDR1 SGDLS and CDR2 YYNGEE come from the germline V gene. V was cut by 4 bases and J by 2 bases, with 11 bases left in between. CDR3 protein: CASSYGSLTDTQYF. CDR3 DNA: TGTGCCAGCAGCTACGGGAGTCTCACAGATACGCAGTATTTT.

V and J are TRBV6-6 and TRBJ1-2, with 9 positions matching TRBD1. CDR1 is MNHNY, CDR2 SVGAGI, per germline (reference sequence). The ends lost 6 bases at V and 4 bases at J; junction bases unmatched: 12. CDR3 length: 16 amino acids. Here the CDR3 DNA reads TGTGCCAGCAGCTCCCCCTGGACAGGGGTTTCCTATGGCTACACCTTC. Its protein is CASSSPWTGVSYGYTF.

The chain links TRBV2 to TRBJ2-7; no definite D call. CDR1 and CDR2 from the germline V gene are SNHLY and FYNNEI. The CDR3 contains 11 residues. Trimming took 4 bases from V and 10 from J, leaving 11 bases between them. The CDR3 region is CASSALQFQYF. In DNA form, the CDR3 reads TGTGCCAGCAGTGCTCTTCAGTTCCAGTACTTC.

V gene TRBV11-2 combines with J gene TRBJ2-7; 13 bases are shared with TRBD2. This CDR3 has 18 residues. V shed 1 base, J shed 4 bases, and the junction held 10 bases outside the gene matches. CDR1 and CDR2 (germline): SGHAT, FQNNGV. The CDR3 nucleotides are TGTGCCAGCAGCTTAGTGTCCCCGACTAGCGGGAGGTGGTACGAGCAGTACTTC. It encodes CASSLVSPTSGRWYEQYF.

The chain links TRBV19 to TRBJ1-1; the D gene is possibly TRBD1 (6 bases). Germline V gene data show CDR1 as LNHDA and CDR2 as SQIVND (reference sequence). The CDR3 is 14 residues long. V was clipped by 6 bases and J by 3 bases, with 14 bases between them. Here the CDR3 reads CASRSLGAHTEAFF. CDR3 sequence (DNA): TGTGCCAGTAGGTCCTTGGGGGCTCACACTGAAGCTTTCTTT.

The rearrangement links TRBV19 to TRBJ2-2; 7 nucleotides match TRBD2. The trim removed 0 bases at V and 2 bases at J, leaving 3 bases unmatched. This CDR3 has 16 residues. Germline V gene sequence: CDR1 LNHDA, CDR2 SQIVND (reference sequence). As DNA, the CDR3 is TGTGCCAGTAGTATAGACGGGGGACTAAACACCGGGGAGCTGTTTTTT. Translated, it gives CASSIDGGLNTGELFF.

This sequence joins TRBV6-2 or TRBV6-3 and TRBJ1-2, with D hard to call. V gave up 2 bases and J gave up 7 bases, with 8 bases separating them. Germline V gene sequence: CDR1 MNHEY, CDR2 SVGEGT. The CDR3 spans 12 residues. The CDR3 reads CASSYPTRGYTF. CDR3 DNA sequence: TGTGCCAGCAGTTACCCTACCCGTGGCTACACCTTC.

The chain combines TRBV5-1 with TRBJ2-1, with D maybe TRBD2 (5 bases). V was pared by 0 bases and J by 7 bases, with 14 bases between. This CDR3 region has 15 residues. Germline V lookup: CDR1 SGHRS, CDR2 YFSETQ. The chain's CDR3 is CASSLVLDEGNEQFF. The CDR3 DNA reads TGCGCCAGCAGCTTGGTACTAGACGAAGGGAATGAGCAGTTCTTC.

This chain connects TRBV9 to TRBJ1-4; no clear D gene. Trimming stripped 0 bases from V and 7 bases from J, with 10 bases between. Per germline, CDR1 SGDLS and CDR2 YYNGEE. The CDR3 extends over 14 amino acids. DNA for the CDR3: TGTGCCAGCAGCGTAGGTTGGGAGTTTGAAAAACTGTTTTTT. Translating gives CASSVGWEFEKLFF.

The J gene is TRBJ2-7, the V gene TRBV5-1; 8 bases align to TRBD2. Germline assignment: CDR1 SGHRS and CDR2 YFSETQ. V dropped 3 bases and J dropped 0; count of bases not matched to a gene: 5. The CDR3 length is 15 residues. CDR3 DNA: TGCGCCAGCAGCTCGAAACTAGCGGACTCCTACGAGCAGTACTTC. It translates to CASSSKLADSYEQYF.